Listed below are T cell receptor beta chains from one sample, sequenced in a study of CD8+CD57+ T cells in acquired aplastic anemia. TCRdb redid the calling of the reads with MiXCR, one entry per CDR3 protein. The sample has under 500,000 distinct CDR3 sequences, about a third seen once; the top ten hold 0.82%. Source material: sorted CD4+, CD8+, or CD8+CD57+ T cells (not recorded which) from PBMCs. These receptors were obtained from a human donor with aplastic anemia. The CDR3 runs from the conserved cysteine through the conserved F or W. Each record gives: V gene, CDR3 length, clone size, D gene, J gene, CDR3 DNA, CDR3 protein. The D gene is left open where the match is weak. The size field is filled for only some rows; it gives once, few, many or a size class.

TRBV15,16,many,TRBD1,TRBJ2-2,TGTGCCACCAGCAGGACCGGGACAGGAACCACCGGGGAGCTGTTTTTT,CATSRTGTGTTGELFF
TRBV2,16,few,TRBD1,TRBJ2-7,TGTGCCAGCAGACCCGGGACAGGGGTAAGCCGTGGCGAGCAGTACTTC,CASRPGTGVSRGEQYF
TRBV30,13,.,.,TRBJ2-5,TGTGCCTGGAGTGGAGGGCCCGAAGAGACCCAGTACTTC,CAWSGGPEETQYF
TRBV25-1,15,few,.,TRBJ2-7,TGTGCCAGCAGTGCAGGCGAGGGGGGCATGAACGAGCAGTACTTC,CASSAGEGGMNEQYF
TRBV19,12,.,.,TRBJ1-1,TGTGCCAGTAGTTCCCCGGACACTGAAGCTTTCTTT,CASSSPDTEAFF
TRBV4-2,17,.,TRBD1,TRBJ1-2,TGTGCCAGCAGCCCGGGACAGGTCATCTCCACTTCCTATGGCTACACCTTC,CASSPGQVISTSYGYTF
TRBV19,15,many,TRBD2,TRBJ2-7,TGTGCCAGTAGCCCGGGAGGGGGGAAACCCTACGAGCAGTACTTC,CASSPGGGKPYEQYF
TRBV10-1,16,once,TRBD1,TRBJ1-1,TGTGCCAGCAGCCCCCTGGACAGGCCGGTGTACACTGAAGCTTTCTTT,CASSPLDRPVYTEAFF
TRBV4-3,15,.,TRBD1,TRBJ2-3,TGCGCCAGCAGCCAAGGAGGACAGGGGACAGATACGCAGTATTTT,CASSQGGQGTDTQYF
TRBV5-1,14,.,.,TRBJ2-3,TGCGCCAGCAGCTTGGATAGCCAGCCCAATACGCAGTATTTT,CASSLDSQPNTQYF
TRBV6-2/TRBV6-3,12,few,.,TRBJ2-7,TGTGCCAGCAGTGCCCAGGGGAGCGAGCAGTACTTC,CASSAQGSEQYF
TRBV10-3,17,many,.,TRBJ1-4,TGTGCCATCAGTCCCCTCGGGGGTGGTACAACTAATGAAAAACTGTTTTTT,CAISPLGGGTTNEKLFF
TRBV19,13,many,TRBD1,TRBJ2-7,TGTGCCAGTAGTCTCCGGACAGGGCACGAGCAGTACTTC,CASSLRTGHEQYF
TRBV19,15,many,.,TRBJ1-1,TGTGCCAGTAGTGCCCTATGGGGGGAGAGGGCTGAAGCTTTCTTT,CASSALWGERAEAFF
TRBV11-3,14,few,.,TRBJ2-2,TGTGCCAGCAGCTTAGATCAAGACTCCGGGGAGCTGTTTTTT,CASSLDQDSGELFF
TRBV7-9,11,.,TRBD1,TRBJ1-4,TGTGCCAGCAGCGCGCAGGGGGAACTGTTTTTT,CASSAQGELFF
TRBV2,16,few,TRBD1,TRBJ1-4,TGTGCCAGCACCGCAAGGGGACAGGGGAGGAGTGAAAAACTGTTTTTT,CASTARGQGRSEKLFF
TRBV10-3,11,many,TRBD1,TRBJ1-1,TGTGCCATCAGCCGGGACAGTAAAGCTTTCTTT,CAISRDSKAFF
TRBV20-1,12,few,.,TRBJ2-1,TGCAGTGCTGGCCACAGGGCCGATGAGCAGTTCTTC,CSAGHRADEQFF
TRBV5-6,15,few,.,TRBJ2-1,TGTGCCAGCAGCCACCGGGAGTTACTGGGCAATGAGCAGTTCTTC,CASSHRELLGNEQFF
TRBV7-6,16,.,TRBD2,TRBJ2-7,TGTGCCAGCAGCTTAGCCCTCGGGACTAGCGTTGTCGAGCAGTACTTC,CASSLALGTSVVEQYF
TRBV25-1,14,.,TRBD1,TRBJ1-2,TGTGCCAGCAGTGCGACAGGGACCCTCTATGGCTACACCTTC,CASSATGTLYGYTF
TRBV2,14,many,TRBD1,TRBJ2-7,TGTGCCAGCAGGTCACAGGGGGCCATCTACGAGCAGTACTTC,CASRSQGAIYEQYF
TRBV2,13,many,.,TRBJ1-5,TGTGCCAGCAGTGAGGGGATCAATCAGCCCCAGCATTTT,CASSEGINQPQHF
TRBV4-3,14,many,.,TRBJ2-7,TGCGCCAGCAGCCACGGTTTAGGATCCTACGAGCAGTACTTC,CASSHGLGSYEQYF
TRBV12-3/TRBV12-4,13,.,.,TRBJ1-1,TGTGCCAGCAGTTTAAGTAGTACGGCTGAAGCTTTCTTT,CASSLSSTAEAFF
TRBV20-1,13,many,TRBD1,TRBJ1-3,TGCAGTGCCTCCGGGACAGGAGGAAACACCATATATTTT,CSASGTGGNTIYF
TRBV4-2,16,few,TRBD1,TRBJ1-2,TGTGCCAGCAGCCAAGCTGGACAGGTATTATACTATGGCTACACCTTC,CASSQAGQVLYYGYTF
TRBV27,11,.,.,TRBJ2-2,TGTGCCAGCGGAAGTACCGGGGAGCTGTTTTTT,CASGSTGELFF
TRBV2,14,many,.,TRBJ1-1,TGTGCCAGCGGCCAGGGCTTTGCGGACACTGAAGCTTTCTTT,CASGQGFADTEAFF
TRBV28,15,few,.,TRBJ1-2,TGTGCCAGCAGCACCGGACGGTTAGCTAACTATGGCTACACCTTC,CASSTGRLANYGYTF
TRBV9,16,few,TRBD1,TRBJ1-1,TGTGCCAGCAGCACGACCCCCGGGACAGCGAACACTGAAGCTTTCTTT,CASSTTPGTANTEAFF
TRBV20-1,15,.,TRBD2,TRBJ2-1,TGCAGTGCTGGACTAGCGGGAGGGGTGGGCAATGAGCAGTTCTTC,CSAGLAGGVGNEQFF